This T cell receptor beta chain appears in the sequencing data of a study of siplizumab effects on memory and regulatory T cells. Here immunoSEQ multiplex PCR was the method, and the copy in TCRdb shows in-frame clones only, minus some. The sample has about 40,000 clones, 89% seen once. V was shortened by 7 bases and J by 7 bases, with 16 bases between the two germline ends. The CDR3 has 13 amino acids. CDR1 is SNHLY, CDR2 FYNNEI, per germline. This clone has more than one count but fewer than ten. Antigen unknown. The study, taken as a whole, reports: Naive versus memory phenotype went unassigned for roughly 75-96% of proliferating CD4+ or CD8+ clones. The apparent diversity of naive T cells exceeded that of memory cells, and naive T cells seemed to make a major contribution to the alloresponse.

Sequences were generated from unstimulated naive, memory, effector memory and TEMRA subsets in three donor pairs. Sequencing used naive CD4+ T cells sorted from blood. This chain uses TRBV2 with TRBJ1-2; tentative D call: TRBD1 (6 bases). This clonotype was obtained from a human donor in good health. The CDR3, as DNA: TGTGCCAGCACGGACAGTGGAGGGCTTGGCTACACCTTC. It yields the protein CASTDSGGLGYTF.